This T cell receptor (beta chain) was profiled in a study of CD8 T cells in Susac syndrome. Reverse transcription of roughly 0.5 to 1 ug RNA was carried out with random hexamers. TCRdb re-derived calls from the immunoSEQ multiplex PCR reads in MiXCR, one entry per CDR3 protein. The sample holds under 200,000 distinct CDR3 sequences, around 95% seen once. Sequencing of TCR beta was performed on blood CD8+ T cells and on blood CD4+ T cells. Healthy donors, matched for age and sex, constituted the control group. The V and J ends lost 6 bases and 10 bases respectively, with 16 bases between them. Germline V lookup: CDR1 DFQATT, CDR2 SNEGSKA (reference sequence). There are 12 residues in the CDR3.

The gene calls are TRBV20-1 and TRBJ2-1; D remains unclear. Sequencing was carried out using CD4+ T cells from PBMCs. This TCR came from a human donor in good health. The CDR3 loop reads CSALWDLREQFF. Written as DNA, the CDR3 is TGCAGTGCCCTCTGGGATTTACGGGAGCAGTTCTTC.